This T cell receptor beta chain was obtained from a study of T cells in Graves' hyperthyroidism and ophthalmopathy. Study-level findings and limits: Ophthalmopathy, which appeared later, was predicted by the model a median roughly 6.6 months before onset. Among clonotypes expanded in thyroid above 0.001, most were also found in blood.

This clonotype was picked up many times. What it recognizes is unknown. Stable disease denoted Graves' hyperthyroidism without ophthalmopathy progression within 18 months. Template material for amplifying TCR beta CDR3 regions consisted of RNA transcripts. With the HTBI primer set, the TCR CDR3 went through a first round of RT-PCR. One entry per CDR3 protein results from TCRdb running MiXCR on the multiplex PCR reads. The sample includes 550,000 to 600,000 distinct CDR3 sequences, 15% to 20% seen only once; the top ten take around 19%. With 2 bases clipped from V and 8 bases from J, the junction kept 14 bases outside the gene matches. The V gene's germline CDR1 is DFQATT and CDR2 SNEGSKA (reference sequence). This CDR3 contains 16 residues.

The genes are TRBV20-1 and TRBJ2-3, with 9 positions matching TRBD2. This receptor was taken from a young woman with Graves' hyperthyroidism. The source material was blood. The CDR3: CSARLSASGISGTQYF. As DNA, the CDR3 is TGCAGTGCTAGATTATCCGCTAGCGGGATAAGTGGTACGCAGTATTTT.